A single sample is the source of the 20 T cell receptor beta chains below, sequenced in a study of T cells in localized non-small cell lung cancer. This table comes from immunoSEQ multiplex PCR, and its TCRdb copy is limited to in-frame clones, with some not included. The sample contains 25,000 to 30,000 clones, around 90% of which appear only once. The sample consisted of peripheral blood, taken before any cancer treatment. The source is an older female donor with stage III squamous cell lung carcinoma.

DNA of the CDR3: TGTGCCAGCAGGACAGGGGGCTATGGCTACACCTTC. It specifies CASRTGGYGYTF. The chain is built from TRBV6-5 and TRBJ1-2, with 9 nucleotides matching TRBD1. The V gene end was trimmed by 6 bases and the J gene end by 4 bases; junction bases not matched to a gene: 0. Germline loops: CDR1 MNHEY, CDR2 SVGAGI. The CDR3 extends over 12 amino acids.

The chain has TRBV7-2 and TRBJ2-7; 8 bases agree with TRBD1. Unmatched junction bases numbered 2, after V lost 1 base and J lost 0 bases. Germline assignment: CDR1 SGHTA and CDR2 FQGNSA. The CDR3 runs 15 residues. CDR3 sequence (DNA): TGTGCCAGCAGCTTAGTGACAGGGGCCTCCTACGAGCAGTACTTC. Translated: CASSLVTGASYEQYF.

The V gene is TRBV30, the J gene TRBJ2-5; D is possibly TRBD2 (6 bases). The germline CDR1 and CDR2 sequences are GTSNPN and SVGIG (reference sequence). Between the trimmed V and J ends, which lost 1 base and 1 base, there was a span of 13 bases. CDR3 size: 15 residues. DNA of the CDR3: TGTGCCTGGAGTGCGTTGGGGGGAGTCCAAGAGACCCAGTACTTC. It yields the protein CAWSALGGVQETQYF. Drawing the rest from reference TRBV30 and TRBJ2-5, the complete variable domain is SQTIHQWPATLVQPVGSPLSLECTVEGTSNPNLYWYRQAAGRGLQLLFYSVGIGQISSEVPQNLSASRPQDRQFILSSKKLLLSDSGFYLCAWSALGGVQETQYFGPGTRLLVL.

The rearrangement uses TRBV18 and TRBJ1-5; D not resolved. CDR3 length: 15 residues. From germline, CDR1 is KGHSH and CDR2 LQKENI. V lost 3 bases to trimming and J lost 0 bases, with 9 bases between them. This CDR3 reads CASSPNSYSNQPQHF. The CDR3 DNA is TGTGCCAGCTCACCCAACAGCTATAGCAATCAGCCCCAGCATTTT.

The rearrangement joins TRBV18 to TRBJ1-4; D not certain. This CDR3 spans 13 amino acids. Germline values: CDR1 KGHSH, CDR2 LQKENI. V was shortened by 3 bases and J by 8 bases, with 10 bases between the two germline ends. CDR3 sequence: CASSPDLSEKLFF. The CDR3 nucleotides read TGTGCCAGCTCACCCGATCTATCCGAAAAACTGTTTTTT.

The V call is TRBV29-1, the J call TRBJ2-3; the match to TRBD1 covers 11 bases. Trimming cost V 7 bases and J 4 bases; bases outside gene matches: 4. The CDR3 has 13 amino acids. Germline V gives CDR1 SQVTM, CDR2 ANQGSEA. CDR3 sequence: CSGDRGNPDTQYF. The CDR3 DNA sequence: TGCAGCGGGGACAGGGGGAACCCAGATACGCAGTATTTT.

The chain uses TRBV29-1 and TRBJ1-2; D remains ambiguous. This CDR3 comprises 15 residues. In germline, CDR1 is SQVTM, CDR2 ANQGSEA. Between the trimmed V and J ends, which lost 4 bases and 4 bases, there was a span of 19 bases. The CDR3 is CSVVHQPTSPYGYTF. For the CDR3, the DNA is TGCAGCGTTGTTCATCAGCCAACCTCGCCCTATGGCTACACCTTC.

V usage is TRBV20-1 and J usage is TRBJ2-5; D ambiguous. V gave up 5 bases and J gave up 5 bases, with 9 bases separating them. From germline, CDR1 is DFQATT and CDR2 SNEGSKA (reference sequence). The CDR3 consists of 11 residues. The CDR3: CSAPEWETQYF. In DNA form, the CDR3 reads TGCAGTGCTCCGGAGTGGGAGACCCAGTACTTC.

This rearrangement joins TRBV5-1 to TRBJ1-5; maybe TRBD1 (6 bases). Per the germline V gene, CDR1 is SGHRS and CDR2 is YFSETQ. CDR3 size: 13 residues. V lost 5 bases and J 3 bases, leaving 9 bases between the germline ends. CDR3 amino acids: CASSGDINQPQHF. The CDR3 DNA reads as TGCGCCAGCAGTGGGGACATCAATCAGCCCCAGCATTTT.

This clone was observed once. The chain has TRBV28 and TRBJ2-7; D unclear. The CDR3 is 15 amino acids. Germline V lookup: CDR1 MDHEN, CDR2 SYDVKM. With 1 base removed from V and 2 bases from J, the gap between germline ends came to 12 bases. In DNA, the CDR3 is TGTGCCAGCAGTTTATTTACGGGTACCCCCTACGAGCAGTACTTC. Its translation is CASSLFTGTPYEQYF. The complete variable domain, with remaining parts taken from reference TRBV28 and TRBJ2-7, reads DVKVTQSSRYLVKRTGEKVFLECVQDMDHENMFWYRQDPGLGLRLIYFSYDVKMKEKGDIPEGYSVSREKKERFSLILESASTNQTSMYLCASSLFTGTPYEQYFGPGTRLTVT.

This chain connects TRBV28 to TRBJ1-2; TRBD1 aligns across 10 bases. Trimming cost V 3 bases and J 4 bases; bases outside gene matches: 2. Germline values: CDR1 MDHEN, CDR2 SYDVKM. This CDR3 has 14 residues. The CDR3 DNA is TGTGCCAGCAGTTTGGGACAGGGGAGCTATGGCTACACCTTC. Amino acids: CASSLGQGSYGYTF.

Here the CDR3 DNA reads TGCAGCGTTGAAATTCAGCGGGAGAGCACAGATACGCAGTATTTT. Translating it yields CSVEIQRESTDTQYF. V usage is TRBV29-1 and J usage is TRBJ2-3, with 8 nucleotides matching TRBD2. The germline V gene has CDR1 SQVTM and CDR2 ANQGSEA. CDR3 length equals 15 residues. V dropped 2 bases and J dropped 0; count of bases not matched to a gene: 4.

This clone is labeled medium-sized. This chain connects TRBV25-1 to TRBJ1-1; D unclear. V lost 3 bases to trimming and J lost 4 bases, with 18 bases between them. The germline V gene has CDR1 MGHDK and CDR2 SYGVNS. The CDR3 is 16 residues long. The CDR3 bases are TGTGCCAGCAGTGATACCCCCGGGCACAAGGGCACTGAAGCTTTCTTT. It yields the protein CASSDTPGHKGTEAFF.

This rearrangement joins TRBV6-5 to TRBJ2-7; D perhaps matches TRBD1 (5 bases). The CDR3 spans 14 residues. CDR1 and CDR2 (germline): MNHEY, SVGAGI. V was trimmed by 2 bases and J by 6 bases, leaving 14 bases between them. The CDR3 DNA is TGTGCCAGCAGTTACCAGGGTTCCTCTCTCGAGCAGTACTTC. Translating gives CASSYQGSSLEQYF.

The gene calls are TRBV5-4 and TRBJ1-5, with D unresolved. The CDR3 sequence is 19 residues long. Germline V CDR1 and CDR2: SGHNT, YYREEE (reference sequence). V gave up 1 base and J gave up 0 bases, with 20 bases separating them. The CDR3 loop is CASSLSEVRPGVSNQPQHF. CDR3 sequence (DNA): TGTGCCAGCAGCTTGTCGGAGGTTAGGCCGGGAGTTAGCAATCAGCCCCAGCATTTT.

The chain recombines TRBV28 with TRBJ2-2; 10 bases map to TRBD2. V shed 3 bases, J shed 5 bases, and the junction held 6 bases outside the gene matches. The CDR3 extends over 16 amino acids. Germline loops: CDR1 MDHEN, CDR2 SYDVKM. DNA for the CDR3: TGTGCCAGCAGTTTCTTAGCGGGAGGAGGAACCGGGGAGCTGTTTTTT. Its translation: CASSFLAGGGTGELFF.

This clone was seen just once. The chain uses TRBV5-4 and TRBJ1-4, with TRBD1 matching 11 bases. The V gene's germline CDR1 is SGHNT and CDR2 YYREEE (reference sequence). The CDR3 length is 17 residues. V dropped 1 base and J dropped 8; count of bases not matched to a gene: 10. The CDR3 spells CASSLRPPGQGGEKLFF. The CDR3 DNA reads as TGTGCCAGCAGCTTGAGACCTCCGGGACAGGGGGGCGAAAAACTGTTTTTT.

This clone occurred a few times. The genes are TRBV29-1 and TRBJ2-7, with unresolved D. Trimming took off 6 bases at V and 0 bases at J, with 9 bases between the two ends. The CDR3 length is 12 residues. Germline V gene data show CDR1 as SQVTM and CDR2 as ANQGSEA. CDR3 region: CSVSGYSYEQYF. The CDR3 DNA follows: TGCAGCGTCTCGGGTTACTCCTACGAGCAGTACTTC.

This clone was seen a few times. Here the CDR3 DNA reads TGTGCCAGCAGTTTACGGGTTCGCAATCAGCCCCAGCATTTT. Translating it yields CASSLRVRNQPQHF. J is TRBJ1-5 and V is TRBV28; D is uncertain. The CDR3 covers 14 residues. Trimming shortened V by 2 bases and J by 2 bases, and 7 bases separated the two germline ends. The germline V gene encodes CDR1 MDHEN and CDR2 SYDVKM.

The V and J genes are TRBV11-2 and TRBJ2-5; 10 bases align to TRBD1. Germline V lookup: CDR1 SGHAT, CDR2 FQNNGV. The V and J ends lost 7 bases and 5 bases, in that order; junction bases with no gene match: 10. The CDR3 contains 15 residues. The CDR3, as DNA: TGTGCCAGCAACCCGACAGGGGGCATAGGGGAGACCCAGTACTTC. Its protein product is CASNPTGGIGETQYF.